This T cell receptor (beta chain) is from a study of Ad26.COV2.S vaccination and SARS-CoV-2 variants. Here immunoSEQ multiplex PCR was the method, and the copy in TCRdb shows in-frame clones only, minus some. This table has 400,000 or so clones, about 85% appearing once. Documented treatment: around 19 received Ad26.COV2.S at low or high dose, single or two shots; about 5 received placebo; per-sample allocation not given. Sampling took place 63 days after the first vaccine or placebo injection. An Ad26 vector carrying the Wuhan-strain SARS-CoV-2 spike served as the vaccine. V was cut by 7 bases and J by 0 bases, with 10 bases left in between. This CDR3 has 14 residues. Germline CDR1 LNHDA, CDR2 SQIVND (reference sequence). This clone was observed a few times.

V and J are TRBV19 and TRBJ1-5; D gene ambiguous. This TCR was sampled from a person aged 18 to 59 who received the Ad26.COV2.S COVID-19 vaccine or a placebo. The sample consisted of peripheral blood, taken in a trial of Ad26.COV2.S vaccine versus placebo. The CDR3 DNA is TGTGCCAGTAAGAATGGGGTTAGCAATCAGCCCCAGCATTTT. It codes for CASKNGVSNQPQHF.